This T cell receptor (beta chain) was recovered during a study of T cells in Graves' hyperthyroidism and ophthalmopathy. A lack of ophthalmopathy progression within 18 months defined stable Graves' hyperthyroidism. Amplified TCR beta CDR3 regions derived from RNA transcripts. Primed by the HTBI set, a first-round RT-PCR was run on the TCR CDR3. TCRdb re-derived calls from the multiplex PCR reads in MiXCR, one entry per CDR3 protein. Seen here are fewer than 750,000 distinct CDR3 sequences, around 45% observed once, and the top ten hold about 8.3%. Germline V gene data show CDR1 as KGHDR and CDR2 as SFDVKD. This CDR3 has 15 residues. The trim removed 5 bases at V and 5 bases at J, leaving 10 bases unmatched.

The chain employs TRBV24-1 and TRBJ2-5; the match to TRBD1 covers 7 bases. The sequenced sample consisted of peripheral blood or thyroid tissue (not recorded which). The clonotype comes from a woman aged 18-35 years with Graves' hyperthyroidism. The CDR3: CATSATPGTAETQYF. Written as DNA, the CDR3 is TGTGCCACCAGTGCTACCCCCGGGACAGCGGAGACCCAGTACTTC.